This T cell receptor beta chain came from a study of T-cell memory formation after mild COVID-19. Study results and caveats: Whether second-wave clones peaking at day 37 were SARS-CoV-2 specific went unconfirmed. There was a balanced CD4/CD8 profile in clones contracting day 15 to 85, and later expanders leaned CD4+.

TCRdb recomputed calls from the 5' RACE reads with MiXCR, one row per CDR3 protein. The table includes fewer than 200,000 distinct CDR3 sequences, 20% to 25% detected once. This clonotype was seen a few times. Its target is not known. Trimming stripped 0 bases from V and 5 bases from J, with 8 bases between. CDR1 SEHNR and CDR2 FQNEAQ come from the germline V gene (reference sequence). The CDR3 is 13 amino acids. The V and J genes are TRBV7-9 and TRBJ2-7; no firm D call. Specimen: PBMCs or a T cell subset sorted from them (not recorded which). This receptor was taken from an adult woman who had mild COVID-19 (a few samples of this study predate the infection). Cell type and time point are not known. The CDR3 spells CASSLAGQHEQYF. In DNA form, the CDR3 reads TGTGCCAGCAGCTTAGCGGGCCAACACGAGCAGTACTTC. Filled out from reference TRBV7-9 and TRBJ2-7, the complete variable domain reads DTGVSQNPRHKITKRGQNVTFRCDPISEHNRLYWYRQTLGQGPEFLTYFQNEAQLEKSRLLSDRFSAERPKGSFSTLEIQRTEQGDSAMYLCASSLAGQHEQYFGPGTRLTVT.